The clone carrying this T cell receptor (beta chain) was counted ten times or more. The data stem from a study of T cells in Graves' hyperthyroidism and ophthalmopathy. From RNA transcripts, TCR beta CDR3 regions were amplified. Carried out on the TCR CDR3, a first-round RT-PCR used the HTBI primer set. TCRdb analysed the multiplex PCR reads with MiXCR anew, one entry per CDR3 protein. The sample lists 480,000 or so distinct CDR3 sequences, over 13% seen once, with 15% to 20% in the top ten. The CDR3 is 14 amino acids. Germline V CDR1 and CDR2: SGHNT, YENEEA. Trimming took 5 bases from V and 8 from J; bases not matched to a gene: 6.

The TCR was taken from a woman aged 18-29 years with Graves' hyperthyroidism. The rearrangement joins TRBV11-3 to TRBJ2-1; 10 bases match TRBD1. Sequenced sample: blood. The CDR3 DNA follows: TGTGCCAGCAGCCCCGGGACAGGGGTCCATGAGCAGTTCTTC. This gives the protein CASSPGTGVHEQFF.